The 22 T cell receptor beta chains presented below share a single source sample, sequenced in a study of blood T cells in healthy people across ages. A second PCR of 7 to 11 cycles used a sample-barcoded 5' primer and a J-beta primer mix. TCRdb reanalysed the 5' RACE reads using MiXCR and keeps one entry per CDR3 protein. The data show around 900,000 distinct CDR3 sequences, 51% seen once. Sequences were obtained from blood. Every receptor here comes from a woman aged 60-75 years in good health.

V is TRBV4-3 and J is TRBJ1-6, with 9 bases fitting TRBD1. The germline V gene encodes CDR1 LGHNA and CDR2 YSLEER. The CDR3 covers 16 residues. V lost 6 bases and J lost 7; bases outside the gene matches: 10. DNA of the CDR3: TGCGCCAGCAGTAAAAGGAACAGGGGGCAGAATTCACCCCTCCACTTT. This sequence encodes CASSKRNRGQNSPLHF.

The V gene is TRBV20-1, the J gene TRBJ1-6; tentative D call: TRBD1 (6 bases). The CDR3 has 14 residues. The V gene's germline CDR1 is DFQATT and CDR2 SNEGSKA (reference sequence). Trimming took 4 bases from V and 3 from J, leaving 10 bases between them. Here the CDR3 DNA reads TGCAGTGCTACCGGGGGCTTCTATAATTCACCCCTCCACTTT. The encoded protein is CSATGGFYNSPLHF.

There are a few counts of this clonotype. The CDR3 is CSGTGLSGRAQETQYF. The CDR3 DNA follows: TGCAGTGGAACGGGCTTAAGCGGGAGGGCCCAAGAGACCCAGTACTTC. This chain links TRBV20-1 with TRBJ2-5; 10 bases align to TRBD2. The CDR3 sequence is 16 residues long. J lost 1 base, V lost 7 bases, and 12 bases had no gene match. Germline V gene lookup returns CDR1 DFQATT and CDR2 SNEGSKA (reference sequence).

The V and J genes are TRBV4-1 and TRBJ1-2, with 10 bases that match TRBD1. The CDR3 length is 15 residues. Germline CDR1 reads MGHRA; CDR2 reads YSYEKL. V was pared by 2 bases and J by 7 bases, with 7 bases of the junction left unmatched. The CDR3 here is CASSQPTGGRVGYTF. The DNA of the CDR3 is TGCGCCAGCAGCCAACCGACAGGGGGCAGAGTTGGCTACACCTTC.

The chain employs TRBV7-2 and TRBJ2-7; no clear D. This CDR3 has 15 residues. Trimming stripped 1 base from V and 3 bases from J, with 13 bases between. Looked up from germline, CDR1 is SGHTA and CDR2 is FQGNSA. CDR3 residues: CASSLVDGFNYEQYF. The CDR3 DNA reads TGTGCCAGCAGCTTAGTGGACGGGTTTAACTACGAGCAGTACTTC.

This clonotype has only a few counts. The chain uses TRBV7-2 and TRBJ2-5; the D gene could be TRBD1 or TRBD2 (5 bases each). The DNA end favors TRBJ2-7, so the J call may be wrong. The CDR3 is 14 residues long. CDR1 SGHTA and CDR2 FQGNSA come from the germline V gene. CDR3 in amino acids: CASSSGPSIHEQYF. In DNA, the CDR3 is TGTGCCAGCAGCTCGGGACCCAGCATCCACGAGCAGTACTTC.

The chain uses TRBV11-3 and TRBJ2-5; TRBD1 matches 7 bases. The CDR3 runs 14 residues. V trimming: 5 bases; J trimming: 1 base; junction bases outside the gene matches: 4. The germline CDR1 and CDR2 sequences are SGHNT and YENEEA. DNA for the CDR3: TGTGCCAGCAGCCAACGGGACAGCCAAGAGACCCAGTACTTC. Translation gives CASSQRDSQETQYF.

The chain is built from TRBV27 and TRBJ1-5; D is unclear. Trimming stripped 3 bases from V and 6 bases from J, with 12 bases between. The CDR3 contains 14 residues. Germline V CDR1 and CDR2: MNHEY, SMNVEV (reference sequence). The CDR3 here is CASSLAGRSQPQHF. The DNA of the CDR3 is TGTGCCAGCAGTTTGGCAGGCCGGAGTCAGCCCCAGCATTTT.

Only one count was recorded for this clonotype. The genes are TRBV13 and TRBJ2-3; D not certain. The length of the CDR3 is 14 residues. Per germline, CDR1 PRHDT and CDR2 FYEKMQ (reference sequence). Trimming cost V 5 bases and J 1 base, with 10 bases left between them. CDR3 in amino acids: CASSPNIGTDTQYF. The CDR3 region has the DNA TGTGCCAGCAGCCCAAATATTGGCACAGATACGCAGTATTTT.

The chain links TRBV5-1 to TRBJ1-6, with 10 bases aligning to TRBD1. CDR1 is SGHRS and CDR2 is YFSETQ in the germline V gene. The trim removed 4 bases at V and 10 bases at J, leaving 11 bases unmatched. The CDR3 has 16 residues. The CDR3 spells CASSARQGAIQSPLHF. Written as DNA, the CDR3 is TGCGCCAGCAGCGCCCGACAGGGGGCTATCCAATCACCCCTCCACTTT.

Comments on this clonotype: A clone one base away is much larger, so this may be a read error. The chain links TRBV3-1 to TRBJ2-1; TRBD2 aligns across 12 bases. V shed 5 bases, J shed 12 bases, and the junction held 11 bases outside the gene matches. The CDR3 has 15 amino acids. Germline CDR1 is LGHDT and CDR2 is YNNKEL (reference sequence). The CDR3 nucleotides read TGTGCCAGCAGCTTTCGGACTAGCGGGATTGATGGGCAGTTCTTC. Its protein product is CASSFRTSGIDGQFF.

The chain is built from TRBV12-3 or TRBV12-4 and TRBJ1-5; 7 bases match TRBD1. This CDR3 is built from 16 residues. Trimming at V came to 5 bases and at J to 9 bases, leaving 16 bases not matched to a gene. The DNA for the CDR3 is TGTGCCAGCAGTCGGGGCCCTTTAACAGGGGCTGGGCCCCAGCATTTT. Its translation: CASSRGPLTGAGPQHF.

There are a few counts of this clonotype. CDR3: CASSLGQLKRNQYF. DNA for the CDR3: TGTGCCAGCAGTTTGGGACAGCTAAAACGGAATCAGTACTTC. V is TRBV12-3 or TRBV12-4 and J is TRBJ2-4; 7 bases map to TRBD1. CDR3 length: 14 amino acids. The junction had 11 bases not matched to a gene; V was cut back by 3 bases and J by 12 bases.

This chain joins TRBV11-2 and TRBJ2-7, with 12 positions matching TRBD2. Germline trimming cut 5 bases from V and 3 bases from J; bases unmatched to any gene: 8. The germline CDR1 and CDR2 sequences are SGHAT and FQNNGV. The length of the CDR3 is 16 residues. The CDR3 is CASSVWGTSGLYEQYF. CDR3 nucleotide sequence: TGTGCCAGCAGCGTCTGGGGGACTAGCGGGCTCTACGAGCAGTACTTC.

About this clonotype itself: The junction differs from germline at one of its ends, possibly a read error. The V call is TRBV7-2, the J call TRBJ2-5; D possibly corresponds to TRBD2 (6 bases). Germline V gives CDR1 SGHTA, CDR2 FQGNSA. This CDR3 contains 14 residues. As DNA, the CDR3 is TGTGCCGGCAGCTTCAGCGGGTGGGGGGAGACCCAGTACTTC. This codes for CAGSFSGWGETQYF.

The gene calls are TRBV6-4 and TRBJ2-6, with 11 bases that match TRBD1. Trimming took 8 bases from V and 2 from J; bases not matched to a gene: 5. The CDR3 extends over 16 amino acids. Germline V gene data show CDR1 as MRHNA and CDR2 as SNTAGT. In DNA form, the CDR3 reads TGTGCCAGCCAACGGACAGGGGGCGCTGGGGCCAACGTCCTGACTTTC. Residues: CASQRTGGAGANVLTF.

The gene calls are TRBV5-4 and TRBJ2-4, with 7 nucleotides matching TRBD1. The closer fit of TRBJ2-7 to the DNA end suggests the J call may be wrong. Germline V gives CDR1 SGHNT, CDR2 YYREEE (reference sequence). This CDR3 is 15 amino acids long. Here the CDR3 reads CASSLAQGSRSEQYF. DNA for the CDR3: TGTGCCAGCAGCTTGGCACAGGGGTCTAGAAGCGAGCAGTACTTC.

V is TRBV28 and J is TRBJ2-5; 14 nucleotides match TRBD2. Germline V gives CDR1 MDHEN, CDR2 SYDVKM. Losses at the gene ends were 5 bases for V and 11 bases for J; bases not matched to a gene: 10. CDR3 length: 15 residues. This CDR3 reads CASSRGTSGSGEQYF. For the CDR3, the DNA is TGTGCCAGCAGTCGAGGGACTAGCGGGAGCGGGGAGCAGTACTTC.

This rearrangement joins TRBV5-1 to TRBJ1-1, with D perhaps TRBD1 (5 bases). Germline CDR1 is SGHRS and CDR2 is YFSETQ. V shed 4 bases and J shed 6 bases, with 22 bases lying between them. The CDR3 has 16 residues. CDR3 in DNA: TGCGCCAGCAGCCCCGGAAGACAGTCGATTGGCTCTGAAGCTTTCTTT. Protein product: CASSPGRQSIGSEAFF. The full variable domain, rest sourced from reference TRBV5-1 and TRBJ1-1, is KAGVTQTPRYLIKTRGQQVTLSCSPISGHRSVSWYQQTPGQGLQFLFEYFSETQRNKGNFPGRFSGRQFSNSRSEMNVSTLELGDSALYLCASSPGRQSIGSEAFFGQGTRLTVV.

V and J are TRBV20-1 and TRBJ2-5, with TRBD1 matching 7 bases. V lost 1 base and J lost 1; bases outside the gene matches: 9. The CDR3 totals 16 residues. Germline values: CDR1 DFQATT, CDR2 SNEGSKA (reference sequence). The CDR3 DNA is TGCAGTGCTAGAGGCTCGCCGAGGACAGGCCAAGAGACCCAGTACTTC. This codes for CSARGSPRTGQETQYF.

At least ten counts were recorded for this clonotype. In nucleotides, the CDR3 is TGCGCCAGCAGCTTGAACCCGGGTGTGAGCTCTGGGGCCAACGTCCTGACTTTC. Translating gives CASSLNPGVSSGANVLTF. V usage is TRBV5-1 and J usage is TRBJ2-6; D gene unclear. With 1 base removed from V and 0 bases from J, the gap between germline ends came to 14 bases. This CDR3 has 18 amino acids. In germline, CDR1 is SGHRS, CDR2 YFSETQ.

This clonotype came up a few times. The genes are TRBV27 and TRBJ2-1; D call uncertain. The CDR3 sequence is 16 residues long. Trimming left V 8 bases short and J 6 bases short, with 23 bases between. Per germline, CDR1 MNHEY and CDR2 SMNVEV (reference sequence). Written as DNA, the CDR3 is TGTGCCAGCCGGAAAGCCGGAGCGATTTGGGGCAATGAGCAGTTCTTC. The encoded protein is CASRKAGAIWGNEQFF.